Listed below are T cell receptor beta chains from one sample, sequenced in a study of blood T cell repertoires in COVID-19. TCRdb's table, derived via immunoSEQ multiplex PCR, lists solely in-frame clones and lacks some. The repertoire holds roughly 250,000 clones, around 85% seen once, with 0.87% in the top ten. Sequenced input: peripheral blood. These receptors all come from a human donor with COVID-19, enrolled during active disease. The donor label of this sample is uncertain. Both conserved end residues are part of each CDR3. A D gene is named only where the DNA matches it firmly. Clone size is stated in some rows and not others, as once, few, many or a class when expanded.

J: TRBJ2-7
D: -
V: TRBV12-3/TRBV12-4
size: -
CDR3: CASSMSSYEQYF
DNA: TGTGCCAGCAGCATGTCCTCCTACGAGCAGTACTTC

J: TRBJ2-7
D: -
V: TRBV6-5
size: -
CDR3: CASSYSAWQGGNEQYF
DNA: TGTGCCAGCAGTTACTCGGCTTGGCAGGGGGGCAACGAGCAGTACTTC

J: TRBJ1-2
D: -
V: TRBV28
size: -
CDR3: CASSLSGRSSGYTF
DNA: TGTGCCAGCAGTTTAAGCGGCAGGTCTAGTGGCTACACCTTC

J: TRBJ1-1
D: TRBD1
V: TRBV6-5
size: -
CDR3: CASSPDRVNTEAFF
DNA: TGTGCCAGCAGTCCAGACAGGGTGAACACTGAAGCTTTCTTT

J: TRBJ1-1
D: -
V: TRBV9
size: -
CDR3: CASSVDEGSEAFF
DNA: TGTGCCAGCAGCGTAGACGAGGGCAGTGAAGCTTTCTTT

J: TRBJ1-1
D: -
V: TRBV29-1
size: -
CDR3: CSAYTEAFF
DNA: TGCAGCGCCTACACTGAAGCTTTCTTT

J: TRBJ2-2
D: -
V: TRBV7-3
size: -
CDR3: CASSHGQTGELFF
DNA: TGTGCCAGCAGCCATGGACAAACCGGGGAGCTGTTTTTT

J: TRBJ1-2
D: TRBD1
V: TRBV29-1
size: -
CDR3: CSVEEGTGLGYTF
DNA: TGCAGCGTTGAAGAAGGGACAGGGTTGGGCTACACCTTC

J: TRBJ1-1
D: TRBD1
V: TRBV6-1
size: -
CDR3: CASSEQGGVDTEAFF
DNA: TGTGCCAGCAGTGAACAGGGGGGCGTAGACACTGAAGCTTTCTTT

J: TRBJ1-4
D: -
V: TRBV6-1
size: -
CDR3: CASSEWATNEKLFF
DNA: TGTGCCAGCAGTGAATGGGCGACGAATGAAAAACTGTTTTTT

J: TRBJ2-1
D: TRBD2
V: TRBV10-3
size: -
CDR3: CAISEGTSGYNEQFF
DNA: TGTGCCATCAGTGAGGGGACTAGCGGGTACAATGAGCAGTTCTTC

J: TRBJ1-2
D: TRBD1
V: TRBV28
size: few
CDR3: CASSLVGQGNYGYTF
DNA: TGTGCCAGCAGTTTAGTGGGACAGGGTAACTATGGCTACACCTTC

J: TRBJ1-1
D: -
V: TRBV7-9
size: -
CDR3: CASSLNAATFF
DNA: TGTGCCAGCAGCTTAAATGCCGCGACTTTCTTT

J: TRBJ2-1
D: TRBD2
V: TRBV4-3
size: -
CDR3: CASSSTSGSSYNEQFF
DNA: TGCGCCAGCAGCTCGACTAGCGGATCGTCCTACAATGAGCAGTTCTTC

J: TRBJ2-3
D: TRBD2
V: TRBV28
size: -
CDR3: CASTPLAGGLRGSTDTQYF
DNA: TGTGCCAGCACCCCACTAGCGGGAGGGCTAAGGGGTAGCACAGATACGCAGTATTTT

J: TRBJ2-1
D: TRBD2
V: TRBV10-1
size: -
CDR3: CASNPSGDYNEQFF
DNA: TGCGCCAGCAATCCTAGCGGAGACTACAATGAGCAGTTCTTC

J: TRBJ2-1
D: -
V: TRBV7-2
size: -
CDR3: CASSSQPGAGYNEQFF
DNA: TGTGCCAGCAGCTCTCAACCCGGCGCGGGTTACAATGAGCAGTTCTTC

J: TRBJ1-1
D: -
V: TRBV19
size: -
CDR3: CASSITGIGRAEAFF
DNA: TGTGCCAGTAGTATAACAGGGATCGGGAGGGCTGAAGCTTTCTTT

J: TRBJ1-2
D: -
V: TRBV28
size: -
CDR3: CASEQDNYGYTF
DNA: TGTGCCAGCGAGCAGGATAACTATGGCTACACCTTC

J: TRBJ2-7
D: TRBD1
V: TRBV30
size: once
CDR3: CAWAPGQGYEQYF
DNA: TGTGCCTGGGCCCCGGGACAGGGCTACGAGCAGTACTTC

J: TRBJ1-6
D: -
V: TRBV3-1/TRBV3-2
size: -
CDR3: CASSSQGRNSPLHF
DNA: TGTGCCAGCAGCTCACAGGGTCGTAATTCACCCCTCCACTTT

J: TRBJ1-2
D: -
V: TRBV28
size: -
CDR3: CASSLGEYYGYTF
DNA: TGTGCCAGCAGTTTAGGGGAGTACTATGGCTACACCTTC

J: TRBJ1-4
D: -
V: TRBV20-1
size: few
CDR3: CSAPVNEKLFF
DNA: TGCAGTGCCCCGGTCAATGAAAAACTGTTTTTT

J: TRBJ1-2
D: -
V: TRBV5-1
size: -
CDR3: CASSDRILPAAKYGYTF
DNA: TGCGCCAGCAGCGACAGGATCCTCCCCGCGGCTAAGTATGGCTACACCTTC

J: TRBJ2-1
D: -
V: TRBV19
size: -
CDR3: CASRMTGSSYNEQFF
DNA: TGTGCCAGTAGGATGACAGGCAGCTCCTACAATGAGCAGTTCTTC

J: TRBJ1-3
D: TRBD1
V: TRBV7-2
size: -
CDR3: CASSRDRADGYSGNTIYF
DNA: TGTGCCAGCAGCCGTGACAGGGCTGATGGATACTCTGGAAACACCATATATTTT

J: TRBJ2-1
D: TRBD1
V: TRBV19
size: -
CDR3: CATSRRTGLYNEQFF
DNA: TGTGCCACCTCACGCCGGACAGGGCTATACAATGAGCAGTTCTTC

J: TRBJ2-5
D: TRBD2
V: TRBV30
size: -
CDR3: CAWSRTRQETQYF
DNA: TGTGCCTGGTCCAGGACTAGACAAGAGACCCAGTACTTC

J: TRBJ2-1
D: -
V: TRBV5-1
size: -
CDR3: CASSPAGNYNEQFF
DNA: TGCGCCAGCAGCCCCGCGGGGAATTACAATGAGCAGTTCTTC

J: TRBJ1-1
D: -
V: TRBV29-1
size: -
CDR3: CSVGIAGGTEAFF
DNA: TGCAGCGTTGGGATCGCGGGGGGCACTGAAGCTTTCTTT

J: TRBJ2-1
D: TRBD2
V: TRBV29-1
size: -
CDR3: CSVVLLAGHYNEQFF
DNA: TGCAGCGTCGTCCTACTAGCGGGACACTACAATGAGCAGTTCTTC

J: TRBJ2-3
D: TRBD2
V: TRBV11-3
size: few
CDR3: CASSPGTRADTQYF
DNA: TGTGCCAGCAGCCCCGGGACTAGGGCAGATACGCAGTATTTT